This TCR beta chain stems from a study of vaccination effects on CD4 cells after COVID-19. Germline CDR1 MDHEN, CDR2 SYDVKM. V lost 3 bases and J lost 1; bases outside the gene matches: 23. CDR3 length: 21 residues. ViraFEST used viral peptide pools to expand antigen-specific CD4+ T cells before sequencing. Investigators separated out CD4+ T cells once 9 to 11 days of culture had passed. Having tested negative for nucleocapsid antibodies, the vaccine recipients showed no prior SARS-CoV-2 infection. Concerning this clone itself: The antigen remains undetermined.

TCRdb keeps only in-frame clones here, not all; method: immunoSEQ multiplex PCR. The data hold 40,000 to 50,000 clones, with 55% to 75% observed a single time. This clonotype originated in a human donor who received a COVID-19 vaccine. Sequenced here: CD4+ T cells from PBMCs cultured with HCoV-OC43 spike peptides, sampled before COVID-19 vaccination. The subset: HCoV-OC43 spike overlapping peptide pool stimulation. This rearrangement joins TRBV28 to TRBJ2-7; 8 bases fit TRBD2. The CDR3 is CASSFQWAVEALAVRSYEQYF. DNA of the CDR3: TGTGCCAGCAGTTTTCAGTGGGCGGTGGAGGCACTAGCGGTTCGTTCCTACGAGCAGTACTTC.